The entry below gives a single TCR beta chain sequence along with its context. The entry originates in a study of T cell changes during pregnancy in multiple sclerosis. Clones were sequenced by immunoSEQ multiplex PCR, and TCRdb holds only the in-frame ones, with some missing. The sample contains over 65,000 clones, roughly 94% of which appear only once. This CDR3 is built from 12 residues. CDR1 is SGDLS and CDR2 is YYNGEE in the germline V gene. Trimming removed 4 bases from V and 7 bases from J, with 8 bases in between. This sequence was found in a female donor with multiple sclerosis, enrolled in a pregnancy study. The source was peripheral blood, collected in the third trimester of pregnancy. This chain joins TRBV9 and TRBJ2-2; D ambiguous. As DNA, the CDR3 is TGTGCCAGCAGCTCAAGTAGCGGGGAGCTGTTTTTT. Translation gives CASSSSSGELFF.